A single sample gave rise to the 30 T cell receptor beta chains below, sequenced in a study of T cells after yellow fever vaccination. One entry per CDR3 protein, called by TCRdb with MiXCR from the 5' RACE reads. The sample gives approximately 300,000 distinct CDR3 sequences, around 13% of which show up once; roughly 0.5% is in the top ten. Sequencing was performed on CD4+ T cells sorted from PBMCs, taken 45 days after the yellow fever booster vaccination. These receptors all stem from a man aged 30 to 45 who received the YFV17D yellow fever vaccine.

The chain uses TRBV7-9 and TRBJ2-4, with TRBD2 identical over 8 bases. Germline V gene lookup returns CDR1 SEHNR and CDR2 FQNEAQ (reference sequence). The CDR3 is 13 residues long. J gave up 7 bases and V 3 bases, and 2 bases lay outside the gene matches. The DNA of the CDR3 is TGTGCCAGCAGCTTGAGCGGGAGTAACATTCAGTACTTC. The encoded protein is CASSLSGSNIQYF.

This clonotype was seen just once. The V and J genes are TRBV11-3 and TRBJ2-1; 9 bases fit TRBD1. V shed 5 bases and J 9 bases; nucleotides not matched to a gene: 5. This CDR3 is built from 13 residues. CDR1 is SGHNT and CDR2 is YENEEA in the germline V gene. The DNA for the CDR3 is TGTGCCAGCAGCACCACAGGGGGCGCTGAGCAGTTCTTC. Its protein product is CASSTTGGAEQFF.

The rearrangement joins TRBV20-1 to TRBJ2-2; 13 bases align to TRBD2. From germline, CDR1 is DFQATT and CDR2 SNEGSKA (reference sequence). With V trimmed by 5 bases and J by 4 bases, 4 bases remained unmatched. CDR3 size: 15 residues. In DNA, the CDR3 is TGCAGTGCTCCCGGGACTAGCGGGGTCACCGGGGAGCTGTTTTTT. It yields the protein CSAPGTSGVTGELFF.

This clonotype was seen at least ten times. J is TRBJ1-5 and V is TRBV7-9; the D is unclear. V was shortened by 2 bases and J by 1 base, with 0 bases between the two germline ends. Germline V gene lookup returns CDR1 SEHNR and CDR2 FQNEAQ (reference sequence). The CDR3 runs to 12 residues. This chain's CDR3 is CASSLSNQPQHF. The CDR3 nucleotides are TGTGCCAGCAGCTTAAGCAATCAGCCCCAGCATTTT.

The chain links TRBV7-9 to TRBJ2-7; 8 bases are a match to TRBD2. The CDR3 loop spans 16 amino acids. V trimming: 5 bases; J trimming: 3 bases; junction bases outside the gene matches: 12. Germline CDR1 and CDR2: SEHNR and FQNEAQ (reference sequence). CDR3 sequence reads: CASSPSGSGRSYEQYF. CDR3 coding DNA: TGTGCCAGCAGCCCGTCTGGCAGCGGGAGAAGCTACGAGCAGTACTTC.

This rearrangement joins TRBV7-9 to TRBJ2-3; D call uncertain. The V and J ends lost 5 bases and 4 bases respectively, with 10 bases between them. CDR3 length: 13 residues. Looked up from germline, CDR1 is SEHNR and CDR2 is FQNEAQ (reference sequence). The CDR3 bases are TGTGCCAGCAGCCTCCTACTCGCAGATACGCAGTATTTT. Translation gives CASSLLLADTQYF.

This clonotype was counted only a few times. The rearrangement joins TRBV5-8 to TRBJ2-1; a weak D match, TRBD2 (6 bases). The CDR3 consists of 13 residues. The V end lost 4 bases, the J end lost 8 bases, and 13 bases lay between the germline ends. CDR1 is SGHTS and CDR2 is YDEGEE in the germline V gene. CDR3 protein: CASSTTSNDEQFF. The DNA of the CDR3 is TGTGCCAGCAGCACTACTAGCAATGATGAGCAGTTCTTC.

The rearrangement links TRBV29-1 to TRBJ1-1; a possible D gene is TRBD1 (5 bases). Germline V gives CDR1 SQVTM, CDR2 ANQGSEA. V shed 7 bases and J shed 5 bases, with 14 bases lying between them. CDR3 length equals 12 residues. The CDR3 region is CSGLLGVTEAFF. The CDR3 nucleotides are TGCAGCGGTCTGCTGGGGGTAACTGAAGCTTTCTTT.

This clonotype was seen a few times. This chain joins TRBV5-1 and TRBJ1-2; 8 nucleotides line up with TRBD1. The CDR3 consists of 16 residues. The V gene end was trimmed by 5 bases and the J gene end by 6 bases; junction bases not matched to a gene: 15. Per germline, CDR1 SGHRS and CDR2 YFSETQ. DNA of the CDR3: TGCGCCAGCAGTGAAGGGTATCTGGACAGGGCTGATGGCTACACCTTC. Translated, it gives CASSEGYLDRADGYTF.

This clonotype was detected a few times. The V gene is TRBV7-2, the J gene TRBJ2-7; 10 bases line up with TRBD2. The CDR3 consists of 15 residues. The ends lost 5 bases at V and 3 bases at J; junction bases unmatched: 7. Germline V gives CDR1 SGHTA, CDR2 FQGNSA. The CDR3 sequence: CASSKSGLAFYEQYF. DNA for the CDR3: TGTGCCAGCAGCAAATCGGGACTAGCGTTCTACGAGCAGTACTTC.

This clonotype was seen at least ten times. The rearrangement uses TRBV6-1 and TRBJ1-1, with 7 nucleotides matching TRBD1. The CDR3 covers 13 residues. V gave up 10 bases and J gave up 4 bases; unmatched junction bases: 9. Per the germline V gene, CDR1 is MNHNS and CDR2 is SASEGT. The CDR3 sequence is CATRKGAGTEAFF. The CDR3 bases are TGTGCCACCCGTAAGGGGGCCGGCACTGAAGCTTTCTTT.

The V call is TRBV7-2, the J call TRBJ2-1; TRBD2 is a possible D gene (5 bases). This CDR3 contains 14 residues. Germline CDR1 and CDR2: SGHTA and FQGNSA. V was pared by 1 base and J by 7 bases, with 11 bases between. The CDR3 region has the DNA TGTGCCAGCAGCTTAGTTGGTAGCGTTAATGAGCAGTTCTTC. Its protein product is CASSLVGSVNEQFF.

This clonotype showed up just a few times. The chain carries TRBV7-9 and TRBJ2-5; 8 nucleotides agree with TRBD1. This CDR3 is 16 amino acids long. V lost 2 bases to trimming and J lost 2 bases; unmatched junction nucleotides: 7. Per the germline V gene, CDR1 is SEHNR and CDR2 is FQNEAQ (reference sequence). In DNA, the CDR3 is TGTGCCAGCAGCTTAAGGCGGGACAGGAGACAAGAGACCCAGTACTTC. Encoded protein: CASSLRRDRRQETQYF.

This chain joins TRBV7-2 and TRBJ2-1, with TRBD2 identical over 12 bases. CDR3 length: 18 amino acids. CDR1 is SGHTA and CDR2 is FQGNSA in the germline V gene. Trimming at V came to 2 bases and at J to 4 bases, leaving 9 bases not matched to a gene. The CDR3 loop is CASSLRLAGGPIYNEQFF. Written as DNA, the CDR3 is TGTGCCAGCAGCTTACGCCTAGCGGGAGGGCCTATTTACAATGAGCAGTTCTTC. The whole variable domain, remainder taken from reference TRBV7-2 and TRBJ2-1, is GAGVSQSPSNKVTEKGKDVELRCDPISGHTALYWYRQSLGQGLEFLIYFQGNSAPDKSGLPSDRFSAERTGGSVSTLTIQRTQQEDSAVYLCASSLRLAGGPIYNEQFFGPGTRLTVL.

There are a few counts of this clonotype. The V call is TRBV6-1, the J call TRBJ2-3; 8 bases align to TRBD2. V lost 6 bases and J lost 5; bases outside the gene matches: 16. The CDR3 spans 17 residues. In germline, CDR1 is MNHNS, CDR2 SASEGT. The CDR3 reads CASSSRGEGLVGDTQYF. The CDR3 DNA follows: TGTGCCAGCAGCTCGCGGGGGGAGGGACTAGTTGGAGATACGCAGTATTTT.

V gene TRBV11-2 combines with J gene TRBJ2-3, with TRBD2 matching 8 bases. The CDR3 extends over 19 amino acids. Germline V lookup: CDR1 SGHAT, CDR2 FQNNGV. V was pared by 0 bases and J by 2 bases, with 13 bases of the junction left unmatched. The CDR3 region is CASSLDRLAGHSNTDTQYF. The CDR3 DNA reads TGTGCCAGCAGCTTAGATAGGCTAGCGGGCCACTCCAACACAGATACGCAGTATTTT.

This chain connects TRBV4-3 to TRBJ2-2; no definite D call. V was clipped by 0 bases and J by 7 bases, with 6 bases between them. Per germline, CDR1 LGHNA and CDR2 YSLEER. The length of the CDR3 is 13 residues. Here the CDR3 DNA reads TGCGCCAGCAGCCAAGAGTTCGTCGGGGAGCTGTTTTTT. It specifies CASSQEFVGELFF.

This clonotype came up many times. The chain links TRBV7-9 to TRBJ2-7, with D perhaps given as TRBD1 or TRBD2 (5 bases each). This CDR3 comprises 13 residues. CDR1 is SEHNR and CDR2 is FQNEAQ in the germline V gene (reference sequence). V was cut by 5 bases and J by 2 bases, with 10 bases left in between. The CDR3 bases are TGTGCCAGCAGCCGGGACCCCGCCTACGAGCAGTACTTC. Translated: CASSRDPAYEQYF.

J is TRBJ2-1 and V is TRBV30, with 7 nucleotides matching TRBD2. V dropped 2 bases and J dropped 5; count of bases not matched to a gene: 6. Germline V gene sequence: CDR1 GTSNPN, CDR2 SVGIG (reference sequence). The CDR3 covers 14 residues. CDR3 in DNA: TGTGCCTGGAGTAGACTAGCTGCTAACAATGAGCAGTTCTTC. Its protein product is CAWSRLAANNEQFF. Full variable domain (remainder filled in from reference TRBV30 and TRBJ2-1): SQTIHQWPATLVQPVGSPLSLECTVEGTSNPNLYWYRQAAGRGLQLLFYSVGIGQISSEVPQNLSASRPQDRQFILSSKKLLLSDSGFYLCAWSRLAANNEQFFGPGTRLTVL.

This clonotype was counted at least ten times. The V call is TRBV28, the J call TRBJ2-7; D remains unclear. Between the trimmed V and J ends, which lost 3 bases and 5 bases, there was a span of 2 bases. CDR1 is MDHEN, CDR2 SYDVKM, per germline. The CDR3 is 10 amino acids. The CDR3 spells CASSFNEQYF. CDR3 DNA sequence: TGTGCCAGCAGTTTCAACGAGCAGTACTTC.

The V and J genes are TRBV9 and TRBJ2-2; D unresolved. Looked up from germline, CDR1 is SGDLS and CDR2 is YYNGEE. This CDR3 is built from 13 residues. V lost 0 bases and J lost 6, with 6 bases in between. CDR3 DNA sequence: TGTGCCAGCAGCGTAGAGGTGGCCGGGGAGCTGTTTTTT. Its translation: CASSVEVAGELFF.

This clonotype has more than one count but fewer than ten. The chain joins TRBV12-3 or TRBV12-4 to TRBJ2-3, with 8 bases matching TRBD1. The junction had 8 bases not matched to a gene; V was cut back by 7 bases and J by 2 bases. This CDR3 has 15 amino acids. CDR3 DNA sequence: TGTGCCAGCAATCTCGCCAGGGGGCCCACAGATACGCAGTATTTT. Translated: CASNLARGPTDTQYF.

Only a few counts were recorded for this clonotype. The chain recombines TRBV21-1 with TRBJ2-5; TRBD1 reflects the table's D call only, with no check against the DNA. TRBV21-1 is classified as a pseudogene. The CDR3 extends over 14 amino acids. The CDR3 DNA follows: TGTGCCAGCAGCAGAACAGGGGCTCAAGAGACCCAGTACTTC. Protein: CASSRTGAQETQYF.

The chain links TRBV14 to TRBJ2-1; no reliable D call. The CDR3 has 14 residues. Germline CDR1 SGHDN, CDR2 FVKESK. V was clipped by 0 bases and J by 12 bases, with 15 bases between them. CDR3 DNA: TGTGCCAGCAGCCAAGATCTAGGTAGCCCGAGGCAGTTCTTC. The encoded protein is CASSQDLGSPRQFF.

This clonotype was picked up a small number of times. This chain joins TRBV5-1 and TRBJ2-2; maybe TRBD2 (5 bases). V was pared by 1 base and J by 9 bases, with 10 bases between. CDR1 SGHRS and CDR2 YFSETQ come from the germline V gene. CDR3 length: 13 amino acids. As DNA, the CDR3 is TGCGCCAGCAGCTTGCTCCTAGCTCGGGAGCTGTTTTTT. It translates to CASSLLLARELFF.

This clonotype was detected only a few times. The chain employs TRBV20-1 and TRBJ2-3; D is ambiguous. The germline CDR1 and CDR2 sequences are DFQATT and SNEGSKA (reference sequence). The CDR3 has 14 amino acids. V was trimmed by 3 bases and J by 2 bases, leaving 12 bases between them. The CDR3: CSASSGRLTDTQYF. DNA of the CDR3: TGCAGTGCTAGTTCTGGCCGCCTCACAGATACGCAGTATTTT.

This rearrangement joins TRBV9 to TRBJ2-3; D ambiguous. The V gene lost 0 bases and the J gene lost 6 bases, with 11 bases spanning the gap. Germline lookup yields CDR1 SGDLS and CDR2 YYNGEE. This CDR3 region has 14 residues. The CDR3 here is CASSVAARPDTQYF. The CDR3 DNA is TGTGCCAGCAGCGTAGCGGCTCGCCCGGATACGCAGTATTTT.

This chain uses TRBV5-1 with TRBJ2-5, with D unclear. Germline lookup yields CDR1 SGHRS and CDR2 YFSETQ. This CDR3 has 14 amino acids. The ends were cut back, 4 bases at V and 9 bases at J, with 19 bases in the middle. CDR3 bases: TGCGCCAGCAGCCCCGACACCGACATTTCGGCCCAGTACTTC. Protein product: CASSPDTDISAQYF.

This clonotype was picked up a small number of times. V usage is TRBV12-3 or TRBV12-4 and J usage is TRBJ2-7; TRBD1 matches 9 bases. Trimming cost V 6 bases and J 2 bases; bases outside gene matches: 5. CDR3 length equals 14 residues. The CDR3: CASRGQGVAYEQYF. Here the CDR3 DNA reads TGTGCCAGCAGGGGACAGGGTGTTGCCTACGAGCAGTACTTC.

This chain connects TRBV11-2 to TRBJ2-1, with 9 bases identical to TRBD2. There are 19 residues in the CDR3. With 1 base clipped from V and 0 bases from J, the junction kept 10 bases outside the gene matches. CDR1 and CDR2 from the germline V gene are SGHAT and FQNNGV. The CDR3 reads CASSLGAGGSSRSYNEQFF. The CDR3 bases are TGTGCCAGCAGCTTAGGAGCGGGAGGTTCGTCGCGCTCCTACAATGAGCAGTTCTTC.